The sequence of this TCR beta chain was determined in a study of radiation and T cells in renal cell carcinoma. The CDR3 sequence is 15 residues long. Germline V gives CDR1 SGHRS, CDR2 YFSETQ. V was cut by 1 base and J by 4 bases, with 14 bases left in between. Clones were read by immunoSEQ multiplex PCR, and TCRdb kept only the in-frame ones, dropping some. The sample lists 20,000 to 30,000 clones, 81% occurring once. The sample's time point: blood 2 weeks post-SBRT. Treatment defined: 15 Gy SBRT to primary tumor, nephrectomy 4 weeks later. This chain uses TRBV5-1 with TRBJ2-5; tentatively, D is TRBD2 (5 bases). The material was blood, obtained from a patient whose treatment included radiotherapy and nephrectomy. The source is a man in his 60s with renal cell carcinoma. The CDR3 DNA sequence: TGCGCCAGCAGCTTGAGACCTTTAGGAGGAGAGACCCAGTACTTC. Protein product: CASSLRPLGGETQYF.